The present entry profiles one TCR beta chain with its context. Original analysis: Amplification of reference gene primers was used by the study to estimate nucleated cell counts. Profiling relied on immunoSEQ multiplex PCR, and the TCRdb table lists in-frame clones only, not all of them. V, J and clone size are taken as reported in that table, and D and trimming were inferred from the DNA itself. The sample holds 55,000 to 80,000 clones, about four fifths seen once. V was trimmed by 10 bases and J by 5 bases, leaving 15 bases between them. Germline CDR1 MDHEN, CDR2 SYDVKM. The CDR3 covers 12 residues. The sample comes from a study of blood T cell repertoires in COVID-19. Study as a whole: Researchers got acute and convalescent COVID-19 samples from the United States, Italy and Spain. From T cells, B-cell-depleted T cells, or PBMCs came the material, which was cDNA or gDNA.

This sequence joins TRBV28 and TRBJ2-7, with D perhaps TRBD1 (6 bases). The receptor was isolated from a man in his 70s with acute or convalescent COVID-19. Material for sequencing was peripheral blood. The CDR3 DNA is TGTGCCACATGGGACACGGCGGACGAGCAGTACTTC. It encodes CATWDTADEQYF.